This passage covers 4 T cell receptor beta chains from one sample sequenced in a study of blood T cell repertoires in COVID-19 (dated by TCRdb to about 2020). Library preparation used the immunoSEQ multiplex PCR assay. What TCRdb holds here is the immuneACCESS table cut down to in-frame rearrangements. Part of the clones is not present; checked against another copy, under half of the missing clones reflect an unresolved V gene, and the others are unexplained. The sample contains some 170,000 clones, about 81% of them found a single time. The ten largest clones take up under 13% of the sample. Sequencing was performed on peripheral blood. The source is a human donor in a cohort sampled during active COVID-19.

The chain recombines TRBV11-2 with TRBJ2-7; D is perhaps TRBD1 (5 bases). The CDR3 consists of 15 residues. Between the trimmed V and J ends, which lost 1 base and 6 bases, there was a span of 16 bases. Per the germline V gene, CDR1 is SGHAT and CDR2 is FQNNGV. The CDR3 loop is CASSLAGKSPGEQYF. CDR3 sequence (DNA): TGTGCCAGCAGCTTAGCAGGGAAATCGCCGGGCGAGCAGTACTTC.

The chain is built from TRBV29-1 and TRBJ2-1; 9 nucleotides match TRBD1. The V segment lost 0 bases and the J segment 5 bases; nucleotides outside the gene matches: 8. Germline assignment: CDR1 SQVTM and CDR2 ANQGSEA. The CDR3 is made up of 16 amino acids. Here the CDR3 DNA reads TGCAGCGTTGAAGATATCGGGACAGGGTACGACAATGAGCAGTTCTTC. This sequence encodes CSVEDIGTGYDNEQFF.

The chain is built from TRBV12-3 or TRBV12-4 and TRBJ1-2; possible D gene TRBD1, 5 bases. V dropped 0 bases and J dropped 7 bases, with 6 bases sitting between them. The CDR3 runs 12 residues. Written as DNA, the CDR3 is TGTGCCAGCAGTTTAGCGGGGCCTGGCTACACCTTC. It is translated as CASSLAGPGYTF.

The genes are TRBV6-1 and TRBJ2-7; TRBD1 agrees at 7 bases. J lost 2 bases, V lost 3 bases, and 4 bases had no gene match. The CDR3 is made up of 14 amino acids. Germline CDR1 MNHNS, CDR2 SASEGT. Here the CDR3 reads CASSDRGYTYEQYF. The CDR3 nucleotides are TGTGCCAGCAGTGACAGGGGGTATACCTACGAGCAGTACTTC.